This T cell receptor (beta chain) appears in the sequencing data of a study of blood T cells in healthy people across ages. Study findings and constraints: It was not known whether donors were CMV positive (a possible confounder of expanded clonotype changes). Higher diversity, along with more naive CD4+ cells, distinguished long-lived donors from aged donors.

This clonotype was counted only a few times. Antigen unknown. A second PCR, run for roughly 7 to 11 cycles, used a sample-barcoded 5' primer plus a J-beta primer mix. TCRdb independently ran MiXCR on the 5' RACE reads; one entry per CDR3 protein. The sample lists fewer than 900,000 distinct CDR3 sequences, about 36% occurring once. Germline CDR1 and CDR2: SGDLS and YYNGEE. Trimming pared 0 bases from V and 1 base from J, leaving 10 bases between. CDR3 length: 15 amino acids. This sequence was found in a man younger than 30 in good health. The genes are TRBV9 and TRBJ1-1; no reliable D call. Material for sequencing was blood. The CDR3 DNA reads TGTGCCAGCAGCGTAGAACCCAGATGGAACACTGAAGCTTTCTTT. Translating gives CASSVEPRWNTEAFF.